What follows are 19 T cell receptor beta chains derived from one specimen sequenced in a study of cytomegalovirus exposure and HLA in healthy donors. Produced via immunoSEQ multiplex PCR; TCRdb's table is partial and in-frame only. The sample yields over 100,000 clones, 89% seen once. The sequencing sample was made of PBMCs. These receptors originate from a woman younger than 30 in good health and CMV-seronegative.

J is TRBJ1-4 and V is TRBV5-5; 8 bases are a match to TRBD1. CDR1 is SGHKS and CDR2 is YYEKEE in the germline V gene (reference sequence). V lost 3 bases and J lost 4; bases outside the gene matches: 2. The CDR3 loop spans 14 amino acids. The CDR3 protein is CASSSGQVNEKLFF. As DNA, the CDR3 is TGTGCCAGCAGCTCGGGACAGGTTAATGAAAAACTGTTTTTT.

Concerning this clone: Because the CDR3 is missing its conserved closing phenylalanine or tryptophan, this is likely a read error. Because the CDR3's place on the DNA is in doubt, the DNA is left out and the CDR3 is given as listed by TCRdb. V gene TRBV19 combines with J gene TRBJ2-6; the table's D call, TRBD1, has no DNA check behind it. Germline V lookup: CDR1 LNHDA, CDR2 SQIVND (reference sequence). The length of the CDR3 is 11 amino acids, counting both ends. The CDR3 sequence: CASSPGQTVFL.

J is TRBJ1-2 and V is TRBV7-9; TRBD1 aligns across 10 bases. The CDR3 covers 14 residues. Germline V gene sequence: CDR1 SEHNR, CDR2 FQNEAQ (reference sequence). V shed 5 bases and J 7 bases; nucleotides not matched to a gene: 7. CDR3 nucleotides: TGTGCCAGCAGCCCACCGACAGGGGGCGGTGGCTACACCTTC. Translation gives CASSPPTGGGGYTF.

This clone was seen only once. The chain is built from TRBV18 and TRBJ1-1; D perhaps matches TRBD1 (5 bases). Trimming shortened V by 3 bases and J by 2 bases, and 10 bases separated the two germline ends. Germline V gene sequence: CDR1 KGHSH, CDR2 LQKENI. The CDR3 is made up of 14 amino acids. The CDR3 nucleotides read TGTGCCAGCTCACCGACAGTGGTTAACACTGAAGCTTTCTTT. This translates into CASSPTVVNTEAFF.

The genes are TRBV7-3 and TRBJ1-1, with TRBD1 as a possible D gene (5 bases). Per germline, CDR1 SGHTA and CDR2 FQGTGA. The CDR3 spans 16 residues. Trimming left V 3 bases short and J 5 bases short, with 19 bases between. In DNA, the CDR3 is TGTGCCAGCAGCTTGGGGCAGTCACTAAGAGGAACTGAAGCTTTCTTT. Its translation: CASSLGQSLRGTEAFF.

The rearrangement uses TRBV27 and TRBJ2-1; 11 nucleotides match TRBD1. The V gene end was trimmed by 2 bases and the J gene end by 4 bases; junction bases not matched to a gene: 1. The CDR3 loop spans 15 amino acids. Germline V gene lookup returns CDR1 MNHEY and CDR2 SMNVEV (reference sequence). The chain's CDR3 is CASSLGQGAYNEQFF. Written as DNA, the CDR3 is TGTGCCAGCAGTTTAGGACAGGGGGCTTACAATGAGCAGTTCTTC.

V gene TRBV6-5 combines with J gene TRBJ1-3, with D hard to call. The V end was cut by 0 bases, the J end by 0 bases, with 9 bases between. This CDR3 is built from 16 residues. Looked up from germline, CDR1 is MNHEY and CDR2 is SVGAGI. CDR3 DNA sequence: TGTGCCAGCAGTTACTCGGGCAGTCCCTCTGGAAACACCATATATTTT. Translated, it gives CASSYSGSPSGNTIYF.

This clone was picked up a small number of times. The chain has TRBV6-6 and TRBJ1-6; TRBD1 agrees at 8 bases. Germline-derived CDR1 and CDR2 are MNHNY and SVGAGI (reference sequence). The V and J ends lost 6 bases and 7 bases, in that order; junction bases with no gene match: 5. The CDR3 extends over 14 amino acids. DNA for the CDR3: TGTGCCAGCAGCGAGCGGACAGGGAATTCACCCCTCCACTTT. This sequence encodes CASSERTGNSPLHF.

The CDR3, as DNA: TGCGCCAGCAGTTATAACCAGGGGGGCGAGCAGTACTTC. This translates into CASSYNQGGEQYF. The chain links TRBV5-1 to TRBJ2-7; the D gene is possibly TRBD1 (7 bases). The length of the CDR3 is 13 residues. Trimming shortened V by 5 bases and J by 6 bases, and 15 bases separated the two germline ends. Germline CDR1 and CDR2: SGHRS and YFSETQ.

The chain carries TRBV5-1 and TRBJ1-4; D uncertain. CDR1 and CDR2 from the germline V gene are SGHRS and YFSETQ. V lost 4 bases, J lost 7 bases, and 11 bases lay in between. The CDR3 contains 13 residues. The chain's CDR3 is CASSAKPGEKLFF. The DNA of the CDR3 is TGCGCCAGCAGCGCCAAACCAGGTGAAAAACTGTTTTTT.

This chain connects TRBV18 to TRBJ2-5; D possibly corresponds to TRBD1 (6 bases). This CDR3 has 13 residues. Germline V gives CDR1 KGHSH, CDR2 LQKENI. V was shortened by 3 bases and J by 6 bases, with 11 bases between the two germline ends. The CDR3 reads CASSPWTAQTQYF. In DNA form, the CDR3 reads TGTGCCAGCTCACCTTGGACAGCCCAGACCCAGTACTTC.

V is TRBV10-3 and J is TRBJ1-1; TRBD1 agrees at 7 bases. V gave up 6 bases and J gave up 0 bases; unmatched junction bases: 7. There are 15 residues in the CDR3. The germline CDR1 and CDR2 sequences are ENHRY and SYGVKD. CDR3 sequence reads: CAIRTGHLLNTEAFF. The CDR3, as DNA: TGTGCCATCAGGACAGGGCACCTTCTGAACACTGAAGCTTTCTTT.

The rearrangement uses TRBV7-8 and TRBJ1-3; tentatively, D is TRBD1 (6 bases). CDR3 length: 16 residues. Germline V gene data show CDR1 as SGHVS and CDR2 as FQNEAQ. Trimming stripped 5 bases from V and 0 bases from J, with 14 bases between. Here the CDR3 reads CASSPRQAYSGNTIYF. In DNA form, the CDR3 reads TGTGCCAGCAGCCCTAGACAGGCTTACTCTGGAAACACCATATATTTT.

The V call is TRBV2, the J call TRBJ1-2; D possibly corresponds to TRBD1 (5 bases). Germline values: CDR1 SNHLY, CDR2 FYNNEI. CDR3 length equals 19 residues. V shed 6 bases and J shed 0 bases, with 26 bases lying between them. CDR3 amino acids: CASSDTSGVSRGTNYGYTF. CDR3 DNA sequence: TGTGCCAGCAGCGACACTTCGGGCGTCTCACGGGGGACTAACTATGGCTACACCTTC.

V usage is TRBV27 and J usage is TRBJ1-1, with 7 bases that match TRBD1. The CDR3 loop spans 12 amino acids. Germline loops: CDR1 MNHEY, CDR2 SMNVEV (reference sequence). J lost 11 bases, V lost 5 bases, and 8 bases had no gene match. The CDR3 sequence: CASSGDRVEAFF. In nucleotides, the CDR3 is TGTGCCAGCAGTGGAGACAGGGTGGAGGCTTTCTTT.

This clone has a handful of counts. The chain recombines TRBV7-3 with TRBJ2-1; the match to TRBD2 covers 8 bases. V shed 5 bases, J shed 5 bases, and the junction held 8 bases outside the gene matches. Germline V CDR1 and CDR2: SGHTA, FQGTGA. The length of the CDR3 is 15 residues. Here the CDR3 reads CASSPTSGENNEQFF. Here the CDR3 DNA reads TGTGCCAGCAGCCCCACTAGCGGCGAGAACAATGAGCAGTTCTTC.

The chain recombines TRBV7-9 with TRBJ1-1; maybe TRBD1 (6 bases). Germline V gives CDR1 SEHNR, CDR2 FQNEAQ (reference sequence). V gave up 5 bases and J gave up 11 bases, with 12 bases separating them. CDR3 length: 11 residues. Here the CDR3 DNA reads TGTGCCAGCAGCCCGGGACACGGGGCTTTCTTT. As protein: CASSPGHGAFF.

The CDR3 DNA sequence: TGCGCCAGCAGCGGGATCGCCAGGGACACTGAAGCTTTCTTT. Its translation: CASSGIARDTEAFF. The gene calls are TRBV5-1 and TRBJ1-1, with D possibly TRBD1 on 5 matching bases. The CDR3 runs to 14 residues. Between the trimmed V and J ends, which lost 4 bases and 3 bases, there was a span of 13 bases. The germline V gene encodes CDR1 SGHRS and CDR2 YFSETQ.

The chain employs TRBV15 and TRBJ2-2; possibly TRBD1 for D (5 bases). Trimming left V 1 base short and J 1 base short, with 10 bases between. The CDR3 loop spans 16 amino acids. Germline V gives CDR1 LNHNV, CDR2 YYDKDF (reference sequence). In DNA, the CDR3 is TGTGCCACCAGCAGAGGACTCCAGGGGAACACCGGGGAGCTGTTTTTT. This sequence encodes CATSRGLQGNTGELFF.